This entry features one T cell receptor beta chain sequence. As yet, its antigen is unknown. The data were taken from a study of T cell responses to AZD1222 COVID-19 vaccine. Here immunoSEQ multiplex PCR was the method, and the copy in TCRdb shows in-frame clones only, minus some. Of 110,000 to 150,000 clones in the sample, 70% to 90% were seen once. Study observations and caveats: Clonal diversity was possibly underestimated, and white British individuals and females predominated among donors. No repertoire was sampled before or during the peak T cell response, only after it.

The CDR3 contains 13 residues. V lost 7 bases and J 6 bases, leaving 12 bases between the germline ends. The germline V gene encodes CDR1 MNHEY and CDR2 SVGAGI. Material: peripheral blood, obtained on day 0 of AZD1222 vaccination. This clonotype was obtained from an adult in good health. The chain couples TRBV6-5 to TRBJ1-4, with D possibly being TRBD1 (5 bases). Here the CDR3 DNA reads TGTGCCAGCAACCAGGGAGGTGATGAAAAACTGTTTTTT. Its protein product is CASNQGGDEKLFF.